The next 27 T cell receptor beta chains were all read from a single sample in a study of shared clonotypes between healthy human individuals (TCRdb year 2020). The library was prepared using the immunoSEQ multiplex PCR assay. Not all clones reach the TCRdb copy of this immuneACCESS table, which keeps in-frame sequences only. Checked studies attribute under half of the gap to unresolved V genes and leave the rest unexplained. This sample holds under 2,000,000 clones; about 95% were observed only once. The ten top clones hold 1.2% of the sample. For the CD8 naive samples, CD45RO-negative cells were positively selected for CCR7, yielding a CD45RA+CCR7+ population from which TemRA cells were excluded. The sequenced material came from naive CD8+ T cells sorted from blood. The cell subset or site tag for this specimen amounts to: CD45RA+CCR7+. The receptors stem from a young man in good health.

This sequence joins TRBV5-6 and TRBJ1-5; tentatively, D is TRBD1 (6 bases). V gave up 2 bases and J gave up 7 bases, with 10 bases separating them. Germline CDR1 SGHDT, CDR2 YYEEEE. The CDR3 consists of 13 residues. CDR3: CASSFSGVQPQHF. CDR3 bases: TGTGCCAGCAGCTTTTCAGGGGTACAGCCCCAGCATTTT.

V usage is TRBV29-1 and J usage is TRBJ1-1; 9 bases map to TRBD1. The junction had 10 bases not matched to a gene; V was cut back by 7 bases and J by 4 bases. The CDR3 sequence is 14 residues long. CDR1 and CDR2 from the germline V gene are SQVTM and ANQGSEA. CDR3 nucleotides: TGCAGCGGCCTTCGACAGGGGGGAGGCACTGAAGCTTTCTTT. It is translated as CSGLRQGGGTEAFF.

Remarks on this clone: This sample also contains other DNA sequences that code for the same CDR3. This CDR3 is CASSPTGGEQYF. The CDR3 DNA follows: TGTGCCAGCAGCCCGACAGGTGGCGAGCAGTACTTC. The chain is built from TRBV7-9 and TRBJ2-7; a weak D match, TRBD1 (6 bases). The V end was cut by 5 bases, the J end by 6 bases, with 11 bases between. Per germline, CDR1 SEHNR and CDR2 FQNEAQ (reference sequence). The CDR3 runs 12 residues.

The chain uses TRBV13 and TRBJ2-3; no reliable D call. V lost 2 bases and J lost 8, with 17 bases in between. The CDR3 has 15 amino acids. CDR1 is PRHDT, CDR2 FYEKMQ, per germline (reference sequence). Here the CDR3 DNA reads TGTGCCAGCAGCTTATCCCAGCTGGGTGGTAGTACGCAGTATTTT. Amino acid sequence: CASSLSQLGGSTQYF.

CDR3: CASRPENTGELFF. CDR3 bases: TGTGCCAGCCGGCCCGAGAACACCGGGGAGCTGTTTTTT. The chain links TRBV6-4 to TRBJ2-2; D remains unclear. Trimming took off 8 bases at V and 1 base at J, with 8 bases between the two ends. Germline V CDR1 and CDR2: MRHNA, SNTAGT. The CDR3 runs 13 residues.

This clone was seen only once. The chain joins TRBV13 to TRBJ2-7; TRBD1 agrees at 8 bases. CDR1 and CDR2 from the germline V gene are PRHDT and FYEKMQ (reference sequence). The CDR3 extends over 15 amino acids. With V trimmed by 6 bases and J by 4 bases, 11 bases remained unmatched. CDR3 amino acids: CASRNRQGISYEQYF. CDR3 DNA: TGTGCCAGCAGAAATCGACAGGGGATTTCATACGAGCAGTACTTC.

With respect to this clone: The same CDR3 is also encoded by other DNA sequences in this sample. V is TRBV27 and J is TRBJ1-1, with 7 bases lining up with TRBD1. Germline V gene sequence: CDR1 MNHEY, CDR2 SMNVEV (reference sequence). Losses at the gene ends were 6 bases for V and 4 bases for J; bases not matched to a gene: 5. The length of the CDR3 is 13 residues. The CDR3 bases are TGTGCCAGCAGCCTACAGGGGAGCACTGAAGCTTTCTTT. Amino acids: CASSLQGSTEAFF.

The rearrangement links TRBV4-1 to TRBJ1-4, with D unresolved. Germline V lookup: CDR1 MGHRA, CDR2 YSYEKL. The CDR3 contains 18 residues. The V gene lost 3 bases and the J gene lost 3 bases, with 20 bases spanning the gap. The CDR3 bases are TGCGCCAGCAGCCACCCGGACCGGAGTCTAGGGCCTAATGAAAAACTGTTTTTT. It encodes CASSHPDRSLGPNEKLFF.

V gene TRBV6-5 combines with J gene TRBJ1-2; a possible D gene is TRBD1 (6 bases). The CDR3 consists of 13 residues. The ends were cut back, 8 bases at V and 4 bases at J, with 14 bases in the middle. Germline V gene data show CDR1 as MNHEY and CDR2 as SVGAGI. The DNA for the CDR3 is TGTGCCAGCGGACCGACAGGAGCCTATGGCTACACCTTC. As protein: CASGPTGAYGYTF.

The J gene is TRBJ2-7, the V gene TRBV5-6; 7 positions agree with TRBD2. Germline lookup yields CDR1 SGHDT and CDR2 YYEEEE. The CDR3 runs to 14 residues. Trimming at V came to 0 bases and at J to 3 bases, leaving 3 bases not matched to a gene. This CDR3 is CASSLGGSNYEQYF. The DNA for the CDR3 is TGTGCCAGCAGCTTGGGCGGGAGTAACTACGAGCAGTACTTC.

The chain recombines TRBV15 with TRBJ2-4, with D unclear. Germline V CDR1 and CDR2: LNHNV, YYDKDF (reference sequence). This CDR3 has 12 residues. The germline V and J ends were trimmed by 4 bases and 6 bases, with 7 bases remaining between them. The DNA of the CDR3 is TGTGCCACCAGCACCAGTGGAAACATTCAGTACTTC. Translated: CATSTSGNIQYF.

The V gene is TRBV6-1, the J gene TRBJ2-7; TRBD2 might be the D (6 bases). Per the germline V gene, CDR1 is MNHNS and CDR2 is SASEGT. The CDR3 length is 15 residues. Trimming removed 1 base at V and 3 bases at J, with 13 bases between. The DNA for the CDR3 is TGTGCCAGCAGTGAAGAGGAGGCTAGCGTCTACGAGCAGTACTTC. Its translation is CASSEEEASVYEQYF.

The chain joins TRBV7-6 to TRBJ1-1; the match to TRBD1 covers 9 bases. The J segment lost 3 bases and the V segment lost 6 bases, leaving 5 bases of the junction unmatched. The germline gives CDR1 SGHVS, CDR2 FNYEAQ. This CDR3 has 14 amino acids. CDR3: CASSWGTGHTEAFF. Written as DNA, the CDR3 is TGTGCCAGCAGTTGGGGGACAGGGCACACTGAAGCTTTCTTT.

The CDR3 DNA sequence: TGTGCCAGCAGCTTAGCAGACAGGGGATTATACGAGCAGTACTTC. It encodes CASSLADRGLYEQYF. The chain couples TRBV7-9 to TRBJ2-7; 8 nucleotides agree with TRBD1. Germline V gene lookup returns CDR1 SEHNR and CDR2 FQNEAQ (reference sequence). V trimming: 0 bases; J trimming: 4 bases; junction bases outside the gene matches: 5. The CDR3 is 15 amino acids.

The chain uses TRBV5-4 and TRBJ1-3; no reliable D call. This CDR3 is built from 14 residues. Germline V gene lookup returns CDR1 SGHNT and CDR2 YYREEE (reference sequence). The V end lost 0 bases, the J end lost 7 bases, and 11 bases lay between the germline ends. The CDR3: CASSLDRELNTIYF. CDR3 nucleotide sequence: TGTGCCAGCAGCTTGGATAGGGAACTCAACACCATATATTTT.

This sequence joins TRBV19 and TRBJ2-1; 7 nucleotides match TRBD2. The V gene's germline CDR1 is LNHDA and CDR2 SQIVND (reference sequence). CDR3 length: 15 residues. V shed 7 bases and J 3 bases; nucleotides not matched to a gene: 9. The CDR3 nucleotides are TGTGCCAGTACGTTTTCGGGAGGACTCTACAATGAGCAGTTCTTC. This sequence encodes CASTFSGGLYNEQFF.

The V gene is TRBV5-4, the J gene TRBJ2-3; no definite D call. The CDR3 is made up of 14 amino acids. The germline V and J ends were trimmed by 2 bases and 0 bases, with 7 bases remaining between them. Germline V lookup: CDR1 SGHNT, CDR2 YYREEE (reference sequence). The CDR3 coding sequence is TGTGCCAGCAGCTTTAAGGGAAGCACAGATACGCAGTATTTT. Protein product: CASSFKGSTDTQYF.

This clone appeared once. The rearrangement links TRBV4-1 to TRBJ2-7; D may correspond to TRBD1 or TRBD2 (5 bases each). V lost 2 bases and J lost 5, with 22 bases in between. This CDR3 region has 17 residues. Germline CDR1 MGHRA, CDR2 YSYEKL. DNA of the CDR3: TGCGCCAGCAGCCAACCGGATGAGGGTAGACAGTACGACGAGCAGTACTTC. This gives the protein CASSQPDEGRQYDEQYF.

This chain connects TRBV5-6 to TRBJ1-1; TRBD1 is a possible D gene (6 bases). The V end lost 2 bases, the J end lost 6 bases, and 11 bases lay between the germline ends. CDR3 length: 13 amino acids. From germline, CDR1 is SGHDT and CDR2 YYEEEE. CDR3 DNA: TGTGCCAGCAGCTTTTGGGGGGCCGCTGAAGCTTTCTTT. It is translated as CASSFWGAAEAFF.

This clone occurred once. The same CDR3 arises from other DNA sequences in this sample as well. This rearrangement joins TRBV5-4 to TRBJ1-2; D is undetermined. Germline assignment: CDR1 SGHNT and CDR2 YYREEE (reference sequence). Deletions cut 2 bases from V and 8 bases from J, with 13 bases between. The CDR3 is made up of 13 amino acids. CDR3 bases: TGTGCCAGCAGCTTATGGGGATCTGAGGGCTACACCTTC. Translating it yields CASSLWGSEGYTF.

Remarks on this clone: The same CDR3 also results from other DNA sequences found in this sample. V and J are TRBV7-9 and TRBJ2-1, with TRBD2 as a possible D gene (5 bases). CDR3 size: 13 residues. The V end lost 6 bases, the J end lost 4 bases, and 10 bases lay between the germline ends. The V gene's germline CDR1 is SEHNR and CDR2 FQNEAQ (reference sequence). CDR3 in amino acids: CASSLSGYNEQFF. The DNA of the CDR3 is TGTGCCAGCAGTCTGAGCGGATACAATGAGCAGTTCTTC.

The genes are TRBV5-6 and TRBJ2-1; D might be TRBD1 (6 bases). Germline CDR1 is SGHDT and CDR2 is YYEEEE. CDR3 length: 17 residues. V dropped 7 bases and J dropped 2 bases, with 22 bases sitting between them. CDR3 sequence (DNA): TGTGCCAGCGCCGACCGAGGTCTGGCAGGGGCCTACAATGAGCAGTTCTTC. The encoded protein is CASADRGLAGAYNEQFF.

In DNA form, the CDR3 reads TGTGCCAGCAGCGTAGCGGCTGCCCACACCTACGAGCAGTACTTC. This encodes CASSVAAAHTYEQYF. The chain uses TRBV9 and TRBJ2-7, with D hard to call. Germline V gene sequence: CDR1 SGDLS, CDR2 YYNGEE. The V end was cut by 0 bases, the J end by 2 bases, with 12 bases between. This CDR3 contains 15 residues. The variable domain in full, completed from reference TRBV9 and TRBJ2-7, reads DSGVTQTPKHLITATGQRVTLRCSPRSGDLSVYWYQQSLDQGLQFLIQYYNGEERAKGNILERFSAQQFPDLHSELNLSSLELGDSALYFCASSVAAAHTYEQYFGPGTRLTVT.

The sample holds one count of this clone. Germline and junction disagree at one end, which may indicate a read error. The chain joins TRBV28 to TRBJ2-7; 7 positions agree with TRBD2. Germline CDR1 MDHEN, CDR2 SYDVKM. This CDR3 contains 14 residues. The CDR3 nucleotides read TGTGCCACCAGTTTGGGGGGGTTCTCCTACGAGCAGTACTTC. Translated, it gives CATSLGGFSYEQYF.

The chain joins TRBV6-1 to TRBJ1-5; 9 bases agree with TRBD1. Germline CDR1 reads MNHNS; CDR2 reads SASEGT. V shed 11 bases, J shed 3 bases, and the junction held 8 bases outside the gene matches. The CDR3 totals 14 residues. CDR3 region: CAALRTGVNQPQHF. CDR3 nucleotides: TGTGCCGCACTCAGGACAGGGGTCAATCAGCCCCAGCATTTT.

The chain links TRBV15 to TRBJ1-2; unclear D gene. CDR1 is LNHNV, CDR2 YYDKDF, per germline (reference sequence). The ends were cut back, 2 bases at V and 0 bases at J, with 7 bases in the middle. The CDR3 has 14 residues. The CDR3 is CATSRTGTNYGYTF. DNA for the CDR3: TGTGCCACCAGCAGAACCGGGACTAACTATGGCTACACCTTC. The full variable domain, its missing parts supplied by reference TRBV15 and TRBJ1-2, is DAMVIQNPRYQVTQFGKPVTLSCSQTLNHNVMYWYQQKSSQAPKLLFHYYDKDFNNEADTPDNFQSRRPNTSFCFLDIRSPGLGDTAMYLCATSRTGTNYGYTFGSGTRLTVV.

The rearrangement uses TRBV5-4 and TRBJ2-3, with TRBD1 matching over 7 bases. Unmatched junction bases numbered 9, after V lost 4 bases and J lost 4 bases. The V gene's germline CDR1 is SGHNT and CDR2 YYREEE (reference sequence). The CDR3 extends over 15 amino acids. Written as DNA, the CDR3 is TGTGCCAGCAGCCCGAAGGGGGCAGACGCAGATACGCAGTATTTT. This codes for CASSPKGADADTQYF.